This TCR beta chain was captured in a study of monozygotic twins with inflammatory bowel disease. Study conclusions and caveats: Among IBD patients, TCRbeta diversity (inverse Simpson) was lower than in healthy co-twins.

Per germline, CDR1 GTSNPN and CDR2 SVGIG (reference sequence). There are 13 residues in the CDR3. For every sample, eight separate reactions were used to make cDNA. Template-switch reactions added UMIs with a 6-nucleotide sample barcode. TCRdb re-called the 5' RACE reads and gives one entry per CDR3 protein, without DNA. The table lists over 120,000 distinct CDR3 sequences. In the case of this clonotype: Antigen: not known.

V and J are TRBV30 and TRBJ2-2. The source is a human donor with ulcerative colitis or Crohn's disease, or a healthy co-twin of an affected twin (not recorded which). The sample comprised blood. The CDR3 sequence is CAWSVRLAGELFF.